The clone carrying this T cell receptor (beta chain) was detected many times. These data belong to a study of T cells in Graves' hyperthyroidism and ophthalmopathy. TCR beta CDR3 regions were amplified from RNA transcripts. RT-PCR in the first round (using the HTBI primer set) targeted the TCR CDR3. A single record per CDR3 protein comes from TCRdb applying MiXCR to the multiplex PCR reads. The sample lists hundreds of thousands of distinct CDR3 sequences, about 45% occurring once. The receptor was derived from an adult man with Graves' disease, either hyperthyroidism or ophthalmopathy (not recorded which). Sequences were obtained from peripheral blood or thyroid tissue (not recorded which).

The CDR3 spells CAISESIILGRNQPQHF. The CDR3 nucleotides are TGTGCCATCAGTGAGTCGATCATTCTAGGGCGCAATCAGCCCCAGCATTTT. The rearrangement links TRBV10-3 to TRBJ1-5, with unresolved D. The germline CDR1 and CDR2 sequences are ENHRY and SYGVKD. Between the trimmed V and J ends, which lost 0 bases and 2 bases, there was a span of 14 bases. The CDR3 spans 17 residues.